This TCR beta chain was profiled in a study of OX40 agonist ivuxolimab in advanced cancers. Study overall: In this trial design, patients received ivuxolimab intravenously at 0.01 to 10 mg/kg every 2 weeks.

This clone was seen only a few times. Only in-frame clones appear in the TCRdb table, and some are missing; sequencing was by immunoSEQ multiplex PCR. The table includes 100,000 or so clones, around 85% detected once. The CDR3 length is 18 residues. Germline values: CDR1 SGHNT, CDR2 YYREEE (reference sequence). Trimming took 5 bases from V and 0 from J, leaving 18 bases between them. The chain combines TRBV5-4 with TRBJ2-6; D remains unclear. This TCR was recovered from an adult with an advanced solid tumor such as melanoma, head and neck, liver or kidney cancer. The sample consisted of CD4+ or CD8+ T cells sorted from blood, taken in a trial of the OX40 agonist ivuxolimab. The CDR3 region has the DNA TGTGCCAGCAGAAACCTTGGGTCGTACAGCTCTGGGGCCAACGTCCTGACTTTC. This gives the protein CASRNLGSYSSGANVLTF.